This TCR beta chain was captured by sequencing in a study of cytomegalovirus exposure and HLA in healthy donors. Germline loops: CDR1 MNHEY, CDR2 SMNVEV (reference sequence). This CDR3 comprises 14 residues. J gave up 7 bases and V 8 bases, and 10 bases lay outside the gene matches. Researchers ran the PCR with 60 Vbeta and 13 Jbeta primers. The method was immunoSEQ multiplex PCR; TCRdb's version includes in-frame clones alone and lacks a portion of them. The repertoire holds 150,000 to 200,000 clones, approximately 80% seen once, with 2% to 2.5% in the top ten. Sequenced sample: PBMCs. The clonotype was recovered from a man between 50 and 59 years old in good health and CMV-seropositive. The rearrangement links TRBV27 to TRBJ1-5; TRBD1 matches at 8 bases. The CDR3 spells CASAGQGFGQPQHF. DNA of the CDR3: TGTGCCAGCGCCGGACAGGGTTTTGGGCAGCCCCAGCATTTT.